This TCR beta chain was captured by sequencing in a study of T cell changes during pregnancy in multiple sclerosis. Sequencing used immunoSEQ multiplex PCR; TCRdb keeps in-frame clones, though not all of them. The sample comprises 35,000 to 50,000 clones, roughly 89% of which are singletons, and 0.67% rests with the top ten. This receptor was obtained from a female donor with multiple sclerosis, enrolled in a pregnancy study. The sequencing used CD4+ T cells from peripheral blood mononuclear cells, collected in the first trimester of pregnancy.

CDR3 sequence (DNA): TGCGCCAGCAGCTTGGAGATAGCGGGGGGCCTCACAGATACGCAGTATTTT. Translated, it gives CASSLEIAGGLTDTQYF. V is TRBV5-1 and J is TRBJ2-3, with 10 bases that match TRBD2. CDR1 is SGHRS and CDR2 is YFSETQ in the germline V gene. Trimming cost V 0 bases and J 2 bases; bases outside gene matches: 6. The CDR3 contains 17 residues.